This T cell receptor beta chain was recorded in a study of blood T cell repertoires in COVID-19. Study summary: Samples representing acute and convalescent COVID-19 were sourced from the United States, Italy and Spain. In each case, the material was cDNA or gDNA derived from T cells, B-cell-depleted T cells, or PBMCs.

Study processing details: From reference gene primer amplification, estimates of nucleated cell counts were derived. The repertoire was sequenced with immunoSEQ multiplex PCR; TCRdb's copy has only in-frame clones and lacks some. V, J and clone size derive from that table, while D and trimming were established from the DNA sequence. The sample shows 200,000 to 250,000 clones, roughly 84% of them seen only once. Germline V gene sequence: CDR1 SGHRS, CDR2 YFSETQ. CDR3 length: 14 residues. The V and J ends lost 2 bases and 5 bases, in that order; junction bases with no gene match: 1. The sample comprised peripheral blood. This chain uses TRBV5-1 with TRBJ2-3, with TRBD2 matching over 11 bases. The source is an elderly woman with active or convalescent COVID-19. The CDR3, as DNA: TGCGCCAGCAGCTTACTAGCGGGGGAAGATACGCAGTATTTT. It translates to CASSLLAGEDTQYF.